A selection of T cell receptor beta chains follows, all from one sample in a study of PD-L1 blockade in urothelial cancer. Some clones are missing from TCRdb's copy, which holds only in-frame ones; the method was immunoSEQ multiplex PCR. The table shows about 82,000 clones, with 75% to 90% occurring only once. The sample in question was PBMCs, obtained around atezolizumab (anti-PD-L1) treatment. The source is a woman in her 70s with urothelial cancer. Both conserved end residues are trimmed from each CDR3. The order of the fields is V gene, J gene, clone size, CDR3 protein. Where a row states a size, it is once, few, many or the class of an expanded clone; other rows omit it.

TRBV29-1	TRBJ2-4	.	SVEDRVSTKNIQY
TRBV19	TRBJ1-2	.	ASSTPSGLPNYGYT
TRBV29-1	TRBJ1-2	.	SVDRVRGNYGYT
TRBV25-1	TRBJ2-5	.	ASSDRGTIQETQY
TRBV6-1	TRBJ1-2	once	ASRAGLNYGYT
TRBV18	TRBJ2-2	.	ASSPLSRVTELF
TRBV19	TRBJ1-4	few	ASTLTLTTNEKLF
TRBV5-1	TRBJ1-6	.	ASSDGQAHSPLH
TRBV11-2	TRBJ2-7	.	ASSLAGGYRSSYEQY
TRBV18	TRBJ2-5	.	ASSPSWRETQY
TRBV4-2	TRBJ1-2	.	ASSQDLVSYGYT
TRBV30	TRBJ2-1	.	AWSNLGQDRNEQF
TRBV30	TRBJ1-6	.	AWNQGARNSPLH
TRBV19	TRBJ2-2	few	ASSIPGDTGELF